The clone carrying this TCR beta chain was detected once. Assay: immunoSEQ multiplex PCR; the TCRdb copy retains only in-frame clones and omits some. The table shows a few hundred thousand clones, with around 86% occurring only once. This sample stems from a study of blood T cell repertoires in COVID-19. CDR3 length: 17 amino acids. V trimming: 1 base; J trimming: 1 base; junction bases outside the gene matches: 7. Germline V gives CDR1 SGHVS, CDR2 FQNEAQ. The chain is built from TRBV7-8 and TRBJ2-5; TRBD2 matches at 9 bases. The source material was peripheral blood. This clonotype was obtained from a woman aged 35 to 49 who had recovered from COVID-19. Here the CDR3 reads CASSLVGGTSSQETQYF. The CDR3 DNA is TGTGCCAGCAGCTTAGTAGGGGGGACTAGCTCCCAAGAGACCCAGTACTTC.